The present TCR beta chain was sequenced within a study of control samples from healthy donors and cancer patients (TCRdb year 2020). Of note for this clone: Its binding antigen is unknown. Base qualities were left out, and no much larger clone turns up one base away.

Library preparation was by the immunoSEQ multiplex PCR assay. The clones in this table, taken by TCRdb from immuneACCESS, are in-frame only. Not every clone is retained; where verified, under half of the shortfall comes from an unresolved V gene, and the cause of the rest is unknown. The sample yields around 67,000 clones; approximately 89% were counted once. The ten largest clones represent less than 6% of the sample. The germline V gene specifies SGDLS as CDR1 and YYNGEE as CDR2. V is pruned by 3 bases and J by 6 bases, leaving 4 bases of the junction without a gene match. The CDR3 numbers 15 residues from cysteine through phenylalanine. The kept DNA is CDR3 alone, 45 bases in frame from the first base.

What was sequenced was PBMCs. This TCR was sampled from a man aged 60 to 69 with colorectal cancer. The chain was built from TRBV9 and TRBJ2-1; TRBD2 fits 12 bases in the junction. The nucleotide sequence is given as TGTGCCAGCAGCGAAGGACTAGCGGGGATCAATGAGCAGTTCTTC. This translates into CASSEGLAGINEQFF. Extended through the reference TRBV9 and TRBJ2-1 proteins, this CDR3 yields the full variable domain: DSGVTQTPKHLITATGQRVTLRCSPRSGDLSVYWYQQSLDQGLQFLIQYYNGEERAKGNILERFSAQQFPDLHSELNLSSLELGDSALYFCASSEGLAGINEQFFGPGTRLTVL.